The 15 T cell receptor beta chains below come from one sample, sequenced in a study of CXCR3-negative and CXCR3-positive naive CD8 T cells. UMI labels and 5' RACE were used to prepare the TRB cDNA libraries. TCRdb derives one entry per CDR3 protein from the 5' RACE reads, leaving out DNA. The clone table shows approximately 65,000 distinct CDR3 sequences, with the ten largest holding 0.71%. For these TCRs, the target antigens are not known. Study-level points and caveats: More hydrophobic TRB CDR3s occurred in CXCR3-positive than in CXCR3-negative naive cells.

The material sequenced was naive CXCR3+ CD8+ T cells from blood. Subset denoted: CD45RO-CCR7+CD27+CD95- naive CD8+ T cells expressing CXCR3 (TNR3+). All receptors derive from a human donor in good health. Some clones in this sample may be carry-over from other donors' samples.

This chain uses TRBV12-3 or TRBV12-4 with TRBJ2-1; the TCRdb call, TRBD1, lacks DNA for checking. There are 15 residues in the CDR3. CDR3 sequence reads: CASSLWDSSYNEQFF.

The V and J genes are TRBV6-2 or TRBV6-3 and TRBJ2-2. The CDR3 has 15 residues. Germline CDR1 MNHEY, CDR2 SVGEGT. The CDR3 protein is CASSYPGRWTGELFF.

The chain is built from TRBV19 and TRBJ2-1; TCRdb proposes TRBD1, but this gene call is untestable without DNA. Germline V lookup: CDR1 LNHDA, CDR2 SQIVND (reference sequence). The CDR3 loop spans 15 amino acids. The CDR3 spells CASSIVGDENNEQFF.

The J gene is TRBJ2-1, the V gene TRBV4-1; TCRdb selects TRBD1, and the lack of DNA leaves this call unchecked. The CDR3 is 16 amino acids. Germline CDR1 and CDR2: MGHRA and YSYEKL. Here the CDR3 reads CASSQDPPGGNNEQFF.

The chain combines TRBV27 with TRBJ1-1. Germline V gives CDR1 MNHEY, CDR2 SMNVEV (reference sequence). The CDR3 totals 12 residues. CDR3 amino acids: CASREGGTEAFF.

This chain joins TRBV27 and TRBJ1-2; TCRdb outputs TRBD1, but without DNA this stays unchecked. CDR3 length: 13 residues. CDR1 is MNHEY and CDR2 is SMNVEV in the germline V gene (reference sequence). CDR3 in amino acids: CATKDPLSYGYTF.

CDR3 amino acids: CIARDPMATQIYGYTF. The J gene is TRBJ1-2, the V gene TRBV20-1. This CDR3 has 16 residues. Per the germline V gene, CDR1 is DFQATT and CDR2 is SNEGSKA (reference sequence).

CDR3 amino acids: CASSLGLNTEAFF. This chain connects TRBV12-3 or TRBV12-4 to TRBJ1-1. The CDR3 has 13 residues.

The chain employs TRBV12-3 or TRBV12-4 and TRBJ1-2; TCRdb names TRBD1, which stays unverified in the absence of DNA. CDR3 length: 13 residues. CDR3 amino acids: CASSFARGYGYTF.

The chain has TRBV29-1 and TRBJ1-1. This CDR3 comprises 13 residues. Germline CDR1 SQVTM, CDR2 ANQGSEA. This CDR3 reads CSVVGTHTVDAFF.

The V gene is TRBV20-1, the J gene TRBJ2-7; TCRdb gives TRBD1 as the D gene, but with no DNA this cannot be confirmed. From germline, CDR1 is DFQATT and CDR2 SNEGSKA (reference sequence). The CDR3 covers 15 residues. The CDR3 here is CSASANPGTPYEQYF.

The chain links TRBV4-3 to TRBJ2-7; lacking DNA, the TRBD1 call made by TCRdb goes unchecked. CDR1 is LGHNA and CDR2 is YSLEER in the germline V gene. This CDR3 has 13 residues. The chain's CDR3 is CASSQGTGYGQYF.

The chain recombines TRBV6-2 or TRBV6-3 with TRBJ2-2; TCRdb's assignment of TRBD1 cannot be checked, as there is no DNA. This CDR3 spans 15 amino acids. In germline, CDR1 is MNHEY, CDR2 SVGEGT. CDR3 region: CASSYTGANTGELFF.

V gene TRBV7-8 combines with J gene TRBJ1-2; TCRdb's D call, TRBD1, is unchecked because there is no DNA. The CDR3 runs 16 residues. Per the germline V gene, CDR1 is SGHVS and CDR2 is FQNEAQ. The CDR3 sequence is CASSYSGTGGAGGYTF.

The CDR3 region is CASSLGAFGYGYTF. V usage is TRBV28 and J usage is TRBJ1-2; TCRdb lists TRBD1, though no DNA is available to test this call. The CDR3 totals 14 residues. Germline CDR1 MDHEN, CDR2 SYDVKM.